This paragraph reports one TCR beta chain. This clonotype was recorded at least ten times. Its antigen has not been determined. No base-level quality is on record; no much larger clone is a single base apart. According to the germline V gene, CDR1 reads SGHTA and CDR2 reads FQGNSA. From cysteine to phenylalanine, the CDR3 is 14 amino acids long. Of all the DNA, just the CDR3 is kept, 42 bases in frame from base 1. V is trimmed back by 5 bases and J by 8 bases, and the junction contains 8 bases that no gene match accounts for. These data belong to a study of neurological immune-mediated disorders (dated by TCRdb to between 2018 and 2020). In the study overall: Among the approximately 34 multiple sclerosis patients, relapsing-remitting MS accounted for around 30 and secondary progressive MS accounted for 3. Using UMI-based sequencing, the study compared peripheral blood TCR-beta repertoires from patients with HTLV-I-associated myelopathy (HAM/TSP), patients with multiple sclerosis, and healthy controls. The cohort included roughly 71 subjects: about 15 with HAM/TSP, roughly 34 with multiple sclerosis, and around 20 healthy controls. The 100 to 110 TCR-beta libraries covered PBMC samples along with longitudinal samples, technical triplicates, and paired sorted CD4+ and CD8+ T-cell subsets. The research as a whole found: TCR clonal expansion was highest in HAM/TSP patients and lowest in MS patients, with MS patients falling below even healthy controls. In phylogenetic analysis, the repertoires of 18 of 34 MS patients grouped into a cluster of related CDR3 sequences, which suggests a possible signature at the repertoire level. The MS cluster was not associated with any clinical or MRI features, and the authors stated that larger cohorts are needed. Across subjects, expanded clones never shared an identical CDR3 amino acid sequence, which suggests that the TCR-beta repertoires in every group were private.

For unsorted PBMC libraries, 2 million PBMCs were used after storage in RNAlater at -80 degrees C until RNA extraction. The multiple sclerosis patients were enrolled in a US clinical protocol that used magnetic resonance imaging to evaluate disease progression. Peripheral blood was subjected to Ficoll-Hypaque density gradient centrifugation to isolate PBMCs, which were then cryopreserved in liquid nitrogen. cDNA was synthesized by template-switch 5'RACE using a primer carrying a 10-nucleotide random unique molecular identifier by which each TCR transcript was tagged. Every sequencing run yielded over 160 million TCR-beta sequences covering 15-18 subjects. Total RNA was extracted with the RNeasy kit. TCR-beta VDJ regions were amplified with primers for the TCR constant region and the 5'RACE anchor, using the KAPA Real-time Library Amplification kit. Sample indexes and Illumina adaptors were added in a first PCR, after which library yield was increased in a second PCR. After Ampure bead purification, the roughly 650 bp TCR product was size-selected on a 2% E-gel SizeSelection system. Before pooling, libraries had their quality checked on a Bioanalyzer, their concentration measured with Qubit, and their quantity determined with the Kapa Library Quantification kit. Libraries were sequenced paired-end 2 x 150 bp on an Illumina HiSeq 2500. To increase sequence diversity, 25-30% phiX was spiked into each library pool. From the authors' description of their analysis: Quality-filtered reads were processed with the UMI-based MiGEC pipeline, which removed over 85% of raw TCR sequences during error correction. VDJ genes were aligned to IMGT germline references, and clonotypes were defined by unique CDR3 amino acid sequence plus V-J genes. VDJtools evaluated clonal expansion, Shannon diversity and CDR3 relatedness (CalcPairwiseDistances, ClusterSamples); CLCbio workbench built phylogenetic trees. A clone was classed as expanded if it had 8 or more unique UMIs, a cutoff based on coefficient-of-variation modelling across technical triplicates. TCRdb reprocessed the public reads (quality trimming at Q25 with fastp, clone calling with MiXCR) and kept in-frame beta chains. Each CDR3 protein gets just one entry, which takes the most common genes and DNA from the rows behind it. These V and J calls rely on TCRdb rather than the paper's analysis. The sample records around 94,000 distinct CDR3 sequences, around 3.3% of which are singletons. Under 6.5% of the sample comes from the top ten.

The sequence was collected from a woman between 18 and 29 years old with multiple sclerosis. This sequence uses TRBV7-2 and TRBJ2-3; 9 junctional bases match TRBD2. The sequenced sample was PBMCs. This receptor has the CDR3 CASSPRTSERTQYF. DNA sequence: TGTGCCAGCAGCCCGCGGACTAGCGAACGTACGCAGTATTTT.